These T cell receptor beta chains were read from a single sample in a study of human T cells and chemical hapten exposure. TCRdb passed the RACE reads through MiXCR, listing each CDR3 protein once. The sample records tens of thousands of distinct CDR3 sequences, 9.6% being singletons. The sample in question was whole blood, obtained in connection with sensitization to the hapten diphenylcyclopropenone (DPC). These receptors all come from a woman in her forties with alopecia areata. Some clones in this sample may be carry-over from other donors' samples. The CDR3 runs from the conserved cysteine through the conserved F or W. The D gene is left open where the match is weak. Only part of the rows carry a size: once, few, many, or a class if the clone is expanded.

TRBV6-6,TRBJ1-6,many,TRBD1,TGTGCCAGCAGCCCGGACAGGGATAATTCACCCCTCCACTTT,CASSPDRDNSPLHF
TRBV24-1,TRBJ1-1,many,TRBD1,TGTGCCACCAGTGGGGTCGGACAGGGATCGAACACTGAAGCTTTCTTT,CATSGVGQGSNTEAFF
TRBV19,TRBJ2-7,.,.,TGTGCCAGTGGACCGGGACCCACATTCGGGGGCGAGCAGTACTTC,CASGPGPTFGGEQYF
TRBV6-2/TRBV6-3,TRBJ1-6,.,.,TGTGCCAGCTTTGGGGGGCTGGTTTCACCCCTCCACTTT,CASFGGLVSPLHF
TRBV11-2,TRBJ2-3,.,.,TGTGCCAGCAGCTTGTTGGAGAGGGGGGGGCCCAGAGATACGCAGTATTTT,CASSLLERGGPRDTQYF
TRBV3-1,TRBJ1-2,many,.,TGTGCCAGCAGCCAAGACGCCCGGGCCGGGGGTGGCTACACCTTC,CASSQDARAGGGYTF
TRBV20-1,TRBJ1-2,many,.,TGCAGTGCTAGCGGGGGAAACTATGGCTACACCTTC,CSASGGNYGYTF
TRBV18,TRBJ2-3,few,TRBD1,TGTGCCAGCTCACCCAGAGGGAAGGGGGCAGGAGATACGCAGTATTTT,CASSPRGKGAGDTQYF
TRBV7-9,TRBJ2-7,.,.,TGTGCCAGCAGCTTAGCGGTGGGCATCAGCTCCTACGAGCAGTACTTC,CASSLAVGISSYEQYF
TRBV7-2,TRBJ2-3,many,.,TGTGCCAGCAGCTTAGTGGCGGGGCAGGAAACAGATACGCAGTATTTT,CASSLVAGQETDTQYF
TRBV6-5,TRBJ1-2,many,TRBD1,TGTGCCAGCAGTTACTCGACGGGACAGCCCTACTACACCTTC,CASSYSTGQPYYTF
TRBV4-1,TRBJ2-7,.,TRBD1,TGCGCCAGCAGCGAAATGGGACAGATGATTTACGAGCAGTACTTC,CASSEMGQMIYEQYF
TRBV10-1,TRBJ2-3,few,.,TGCGCCAGCAGTAGTCCTTTGGCAGATACGCAGTATTTT,CASSSPLADTQYF
TRBV18,TRBJ1-1,many,.,TGTGCCAGCTCATCAACAGTGAACACTGAAGCTTTCTTT,CASSSTVNTEAFF
TRBV28,TRBJ2-7,many,.,TGTGCCAGCAGTTTCCCCCGGCCCTCCGGCAATCCCGAGCAGTACTTC,CASSFPRPSGNPEQYF
TRBV27,TRBJ2-7,.,.,TGTGCCAGCAGTTCCTCCGGGGCAGGGTACGAGCAGTACTTC,CASSSSGAGYEQYF
TRBV20-1,TRBJ2-5,many,.,TGCAGTGCCGAAGAGATGAAGACCCAGTACTTC,CSAEEMKTQYF
TRBV4-2,TRBJ1-4,many,TRBD1,TGTGCCAGCAGCCAAGTGACAGGGGGCTTGGAGGAAAAACTGTTTTTT,CASSQVTGGLEEKLFF
TRBV7-9,TRBJ2-5,few,.,TGTGCCAGCAGCTTCGGAGGGGGCGGAGAGACCCAGTACTTC,CASSFGGGGETQYF
TRBV6-5,TRBJ1-5,few,.,TGTGCCAGCAGCTCAGGACCGAGCAATCAGCCCCAGCATTTT,CASSSGPSNQPQHF
TRBV12-3/TRBV12-4,TRBJ2-7,many,TRBD2,TGTGCCAGCAGGGGGGAGGGCGAGTACGAGCAGTACTTC,CASRGEGEYEQYF
TRBV29-1,TRBJ2-1,.,.,TGCAGCATTGACTTCGGTACTGGGGATGGTGAGCAGTTCTTC,CSIDFGTGDGEQFF
TRBV29-1,TRBJ1-2,few,.,TGCAGCGTTGTTAAAGACTATGGCTACACCTTC,CSVVKDYGYTF
TRBV6-2/TRBV6-3,TRBJ1-1,.,.,TGTGCCAGCAGTTACCGCCCGAACACTGAAGCTTTCTTT,CASSYRPNTEAFF
TRBV10-1,TRBJ1-1,many,.,TGCGCCAGCAGTCAGACCCCAGGAACTGAAGCTTTCTTT,CASSQTPGTEAFF
TRBV4-3,TRBJ1-5,many,.,TGCGCCAGCAGCCAAGGATTTGGTAGCAATCAGCCCCAGCATTTT,CASSQGFGSNQPQHF
TRBV11-2,TRBJ2-1,few,.,TGTGCCAGCAGCGCCGGGACCCTACGATACAATGAGCAGTTCTTC,CASSAGTLRYNEQFF
TRBV6-2/TRBV6-3,TRBJ2-7,.,TRBD1,TGTGCCAGCAGCCACGGACAGGGGGGATCCTACGAGCAGTACTTC,CASSHGQGGSYEQYF
TRBV7-2,TRBJ2-7,few,.,TGTGCCAGCAGCTTATGGCAGGGAGGCTACGAGCAGTACTTC,CASSLWQGGYEQYF